The entry that follows covers one T cell receptor beta chain sequence. Its specificity is unknown. This entry comes from a study of memory CD4+ T cells and cytomegalovirus serostatus. Study details: Healthy Belgian adult donors included nine or ten CMV-positive and 24 CMV-negative people. Findings and limits, study-wide: About 40% of the roughly 160 known CMV-associated TCRbeta sequences appeared in CD4+ memory. Suggested: most of the CMV-linked TCR signature lies in CD4+ memory cells. CMV serostatus prediction reached median AUC about 0.96, or 0.93 with US-trained model.

Single viable CD3+CD4+CD8-CD45RO+ cells were sorted as the memory CD4+ T cells. Sequencing was performed with immunoSEQ multiplex PCR; in TCRdb, only in-frame clones are kept and a portion is missing. The table records 46,000 or so clones, 75% to 85% of them present only once. This receptor was obtained from an adult in good health and CMV-seronegative. The source material was memory CD4+ T cells from blood.

Here the CDR3 reads CASQPRGGYEQYF. For the CDR3, the DNA is TGCGCCAGCCAACCCAGGGGTGGCTACGAGCAGTACTTC. The V and J genes are TRBV5-1 and TRBJ2-7, with D perhaps matching TRBD1 (6 bases). Germline V gives CDR1 SGHRS, CDR2 YFSETQ. Trimming took 7 bases from V and 3 from J, leaving 14 bases between them. This CDR3 region has 13 residues.